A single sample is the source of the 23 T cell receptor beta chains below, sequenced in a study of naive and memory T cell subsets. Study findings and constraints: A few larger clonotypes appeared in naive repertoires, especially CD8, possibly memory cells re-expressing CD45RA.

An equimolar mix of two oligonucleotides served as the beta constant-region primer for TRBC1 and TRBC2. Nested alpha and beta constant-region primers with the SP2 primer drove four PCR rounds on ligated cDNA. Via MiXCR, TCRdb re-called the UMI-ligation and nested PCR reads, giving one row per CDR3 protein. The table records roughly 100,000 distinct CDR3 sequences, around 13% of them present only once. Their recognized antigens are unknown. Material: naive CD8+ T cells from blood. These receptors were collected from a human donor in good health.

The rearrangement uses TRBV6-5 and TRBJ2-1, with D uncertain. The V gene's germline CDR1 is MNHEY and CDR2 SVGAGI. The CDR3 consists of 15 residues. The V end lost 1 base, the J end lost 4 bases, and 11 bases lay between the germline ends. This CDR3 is CASSYLAERYNEQFF. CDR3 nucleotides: TGTGCCAGCAGTTACTTGGCGGAAAGGTACAATGAGCAGTTCTTC.

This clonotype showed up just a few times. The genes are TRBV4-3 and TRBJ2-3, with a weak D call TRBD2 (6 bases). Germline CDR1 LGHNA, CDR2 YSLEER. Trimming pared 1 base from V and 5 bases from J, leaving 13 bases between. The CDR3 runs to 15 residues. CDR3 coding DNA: TGCGCCAGCAGCCAAGGGGACTTCCCCGAAGATACGCAGTATTTT. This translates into CASSQGDFPEDTQYF.

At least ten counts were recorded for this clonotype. The CDR3 DNA follows: TGTGCCAGCAGCTCCGGACCGGGACTAGCGGATCGTAATGAGCAGTTCTTC. Its translation: CASSSGPGLADRNEQFF. This rearrangement joins TRBV11-3 to TRBJ2-1, with 11 bases identical to TRBD2. The CDR3 is 17 residues long. Germline CDR1 and CDR2: SGHNT and YENEEA. V gave up 4 bases and J gave up 7 bases; unmatched junction bases: 12.

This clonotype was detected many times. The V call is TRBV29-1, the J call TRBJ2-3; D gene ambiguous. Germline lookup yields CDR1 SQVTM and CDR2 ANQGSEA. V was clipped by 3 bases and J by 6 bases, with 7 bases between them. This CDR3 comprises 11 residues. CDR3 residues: CSVDLQDTQYF. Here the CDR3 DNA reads TGCAGCGTTGACTTGCAGGATACGCAGTATTTT.

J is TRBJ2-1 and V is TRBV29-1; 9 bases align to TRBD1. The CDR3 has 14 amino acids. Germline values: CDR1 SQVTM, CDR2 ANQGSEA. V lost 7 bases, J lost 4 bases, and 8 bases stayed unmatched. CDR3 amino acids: CSALQDRGYNEQFF. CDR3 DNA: TGCAGCGCTTTACAGGACAGGGGATACAATGAGCAGTTCTTC.

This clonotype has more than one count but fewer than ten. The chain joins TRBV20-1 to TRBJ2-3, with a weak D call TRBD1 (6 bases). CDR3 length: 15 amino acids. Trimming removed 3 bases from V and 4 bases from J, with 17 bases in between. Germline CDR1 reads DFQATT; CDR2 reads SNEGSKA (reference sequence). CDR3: CSASAQQGWSDTQYF. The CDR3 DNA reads TGCAGTGCTAGTGCCCAACAGGGTTGGTCAGATACGCAGTATTTT.

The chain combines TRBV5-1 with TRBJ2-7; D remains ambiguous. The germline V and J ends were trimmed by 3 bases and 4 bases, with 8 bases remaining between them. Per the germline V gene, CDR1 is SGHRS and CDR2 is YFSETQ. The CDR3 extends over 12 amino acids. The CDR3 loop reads CASSSRWYEQYF. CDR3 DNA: TGCGCCAGCAGCTCGAGGTGGTACGAGCAGTACTTC.

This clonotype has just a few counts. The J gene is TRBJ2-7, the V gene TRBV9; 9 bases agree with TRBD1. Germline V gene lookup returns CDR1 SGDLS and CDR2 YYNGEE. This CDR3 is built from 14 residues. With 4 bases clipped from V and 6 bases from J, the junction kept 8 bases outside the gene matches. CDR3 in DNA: TGTGCCAGCAGCCTACGGACAGGGGTGAGCGAGCAGTACTTC. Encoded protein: CASSLRTGVSEQYF.

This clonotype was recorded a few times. The DNA of the CDR3 is TGTGCCAGCAGCGGCCGGACAGGGGCCGAAGCAAACATTCAGTACTTC. Translating it yields CASSGRTGAEANIQYF. The chain carries TRBV9 and TRBJ2-4; the match to TRBD1 covers 9 bases. Germline CDR1 and CDR2: SGDLS and YYNGEE. After removal of 3 bases from V and 6 bases from J, the junction contained 10 bases not matched to a gene. The CDR3 length is 16 residues. Drawing the rest from reference TRBV9 and TRBJ2-4, the complete variable domain is DSGVTQTPKHLITATGQRVTLRCSPRSGDLSVYWYQQSLDQGLQFLIQYYNGEERAKGNILERFSAQQFPDLHSELNLSSLELGDSALYFCASSGRTGAEANIQYFGAGTRLSVL.

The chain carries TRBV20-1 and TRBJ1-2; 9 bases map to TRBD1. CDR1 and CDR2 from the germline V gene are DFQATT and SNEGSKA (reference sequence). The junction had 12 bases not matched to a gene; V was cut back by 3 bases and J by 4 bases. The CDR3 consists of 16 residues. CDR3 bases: TGCAGTGCTAGTGGGGACAGGGAGGCCATGGGCTATGGCTACACCTTC. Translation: CSASGDREAMGYGYTF.

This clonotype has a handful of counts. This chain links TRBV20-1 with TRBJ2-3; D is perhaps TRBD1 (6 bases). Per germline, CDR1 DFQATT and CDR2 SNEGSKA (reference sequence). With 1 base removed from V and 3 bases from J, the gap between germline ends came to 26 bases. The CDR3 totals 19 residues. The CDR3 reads CSARGSPGQQGHATDTQYF. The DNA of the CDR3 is TGCAGTGCTAGAGGCTCACCGGGCCAACAGGGTCATGCAACAGATACGCAGTATTTT.

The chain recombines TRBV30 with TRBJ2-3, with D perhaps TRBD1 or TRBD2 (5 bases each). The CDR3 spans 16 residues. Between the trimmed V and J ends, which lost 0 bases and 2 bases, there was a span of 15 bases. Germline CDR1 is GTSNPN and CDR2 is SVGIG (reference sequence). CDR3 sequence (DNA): TGTGCCTGGAGTGTAGACGGGACCGTTTTCACAGATACGCAGTATTTT. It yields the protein CAWSVDGTVFTDTQYF.

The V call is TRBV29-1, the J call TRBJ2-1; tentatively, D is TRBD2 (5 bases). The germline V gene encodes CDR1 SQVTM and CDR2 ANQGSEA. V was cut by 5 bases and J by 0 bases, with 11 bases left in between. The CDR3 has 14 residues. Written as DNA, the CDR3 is TGCAGCGTTCACCTAGCCATCTCCTACAATGAGCAGTTCTTC. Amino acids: CSVHLAISYNEQFF.

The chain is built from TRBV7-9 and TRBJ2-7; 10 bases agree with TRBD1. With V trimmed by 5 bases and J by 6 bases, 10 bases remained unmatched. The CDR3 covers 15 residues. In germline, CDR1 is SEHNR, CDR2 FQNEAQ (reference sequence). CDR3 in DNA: TGTGCCAGCAGCGAAACCGGGACAGGGGCATCCGAGCAGTACTTC. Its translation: CASSETGTGASEQYF.

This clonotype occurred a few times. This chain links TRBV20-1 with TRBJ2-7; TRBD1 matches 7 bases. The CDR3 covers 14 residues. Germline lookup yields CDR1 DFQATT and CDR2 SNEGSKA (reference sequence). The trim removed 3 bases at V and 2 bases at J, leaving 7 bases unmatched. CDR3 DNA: TGCAGTGCTAGGCCTACAGGGGAACCCTACGAGCAGTACTTC. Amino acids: CSARPTGEPYEQYF.

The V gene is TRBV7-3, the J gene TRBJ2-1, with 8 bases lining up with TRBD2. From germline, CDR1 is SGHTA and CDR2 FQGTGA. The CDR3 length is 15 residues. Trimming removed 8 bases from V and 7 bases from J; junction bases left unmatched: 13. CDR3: CASSVGLAGENEQFF. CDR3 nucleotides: TGTGCCAGCTCAGTAGGACTAGCTGGAGAGAATGAGCAGTTCTTC.

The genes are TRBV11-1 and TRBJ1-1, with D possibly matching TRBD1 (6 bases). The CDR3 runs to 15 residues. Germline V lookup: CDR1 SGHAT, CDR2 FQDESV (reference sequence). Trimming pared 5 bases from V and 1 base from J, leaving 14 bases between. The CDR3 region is CASSPEQGTNTEAFF. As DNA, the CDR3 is TGTGCCAGCAGCCCGGAACAGGGAACGAACACTGAAGCTTTCTTT.

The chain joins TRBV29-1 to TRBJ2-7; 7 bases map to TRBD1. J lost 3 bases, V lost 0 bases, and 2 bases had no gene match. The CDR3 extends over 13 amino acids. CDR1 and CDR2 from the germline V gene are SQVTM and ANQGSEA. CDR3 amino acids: CSVEDSGGYEQYF. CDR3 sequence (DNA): TGCAGCGTTGAAGATTCAGGGGGCTACGAGCAGTACTTC.

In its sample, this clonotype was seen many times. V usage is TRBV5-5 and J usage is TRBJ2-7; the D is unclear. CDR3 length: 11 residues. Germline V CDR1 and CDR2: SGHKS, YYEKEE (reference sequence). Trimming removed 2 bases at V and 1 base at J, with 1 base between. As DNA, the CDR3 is TGTGCCAGCAGCTTTTCCTACGAGCAGTACTTC. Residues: CASSFSYEQYF. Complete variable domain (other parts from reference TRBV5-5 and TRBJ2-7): DAGVTQSPTHLIKTRGQQVTLRCSPISGHKSVSWYQQVLGQGPQFIFQYYEKEERGRGNFPDRFSARQFPNYSSELNVNALLLGDSALYLCASSFSYEQYFGPGTRLTVT.

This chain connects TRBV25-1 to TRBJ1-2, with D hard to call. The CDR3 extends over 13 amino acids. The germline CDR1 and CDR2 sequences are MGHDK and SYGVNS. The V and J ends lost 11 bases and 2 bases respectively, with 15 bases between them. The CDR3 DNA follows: TGTGCCTCCGCGGAGTTCGACAACTATGGCTACACCTTC. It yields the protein CASAEFDNYGYTF.

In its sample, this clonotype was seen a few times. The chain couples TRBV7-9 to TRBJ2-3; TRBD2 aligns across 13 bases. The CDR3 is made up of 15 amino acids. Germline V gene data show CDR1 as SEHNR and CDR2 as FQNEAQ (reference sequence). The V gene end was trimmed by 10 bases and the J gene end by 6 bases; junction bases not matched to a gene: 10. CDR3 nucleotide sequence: TGTGCCATCGAGGGGGGACTAGCGGGACCCGATACGCAGTATTTT. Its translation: CAIEGGLAGPDTQYF.

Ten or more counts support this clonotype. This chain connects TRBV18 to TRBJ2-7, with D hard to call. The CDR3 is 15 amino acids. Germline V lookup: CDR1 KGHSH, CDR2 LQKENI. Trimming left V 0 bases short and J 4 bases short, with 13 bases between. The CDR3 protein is CASSPPLAGSYEQYF. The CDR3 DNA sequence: TGTGCCAGCTCACCACCGTTGGCAGGTAGTTACGAGCAGTACTTC.

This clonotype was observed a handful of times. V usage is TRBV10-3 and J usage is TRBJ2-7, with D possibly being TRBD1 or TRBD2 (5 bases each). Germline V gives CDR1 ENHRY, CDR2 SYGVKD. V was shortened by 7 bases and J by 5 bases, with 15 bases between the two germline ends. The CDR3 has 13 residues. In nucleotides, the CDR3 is TGTGCCATCATGGAGGCCAGGGCCCACGAGCAGTACTTC. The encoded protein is CAIMEARAHEQYF.